These T cell receptor beta chains were read from a single sample in a study of cytomegalovirus exposure and HLA in healthy donors. The repertoire was sequenced with immunoSEQ multiplex PCR; TCRdb's copy has only in-frame clones and lacks some. The data show 150,000 to 200,000 clones, with over 65% seen just once and about 2.9% held by the top ten. Sequenced: PBMCs. These receptors came from a middle-aged woman in good health and CMV-seropositive. The conserved cysteine and the conserved F or W are not part of the CDR3 here.

J gene,CDR3 length,V gene,CDR3 protein
TRBJ2-7,17,TRBV27,ASSSTTPVAGAPSGEQY
TRBJ2-7,12,TRBV7-9,ASSNRGLTYEQY
TRBJ2-7,13,TRBV27,ASSLSKTTGYEQY
TRBJ1-2,13,TRBV6-1,ASSRAQGSWAGYP
TRBJ1-2,13,TRBV6-5,ASNPSITGNYGYP
TRBJ2-1,11,TRBV9,ASSERSYNEQF
TRBJ2-7,12,TRBV7-6,ASSPGLAGYEQY
TRBJ2-5,12,TRBV18,ASSPTGGRETQY
TRBJ2-2,11,TRBV5-1,ASSGADTGELF
TRBJ1-1,12,TRBV9,ASSWDIVNTEAF
TRBJ1-2,11,TRBV27,ASSLNREHGYT
TRBJ2-5,13,TRBV14,ASSQMQGVWETQY
TRBJ2-1,14,TRBV19,ASSGSVAGSYNEQF
TRBJ2-3,14,TRBV5-4,ASSAGLAGVGDTQY
TRBJ1-2,11,TRBV6-6,ASSQGGDYGYT
TRBJ1-2,11,TRBV28,ASRARVGYGYT
TRBJ1-2,17,TRBV27,ASSSLFGAFPPRDYGYT
TRBJ2-7,12,TRBV5-1,ASSWGQGSYEQY
TRBJ2-7,13,TRBV6-5,ASSYGLAGVYEQY
TRBJ2-7,12,TRBV5-6,ASTSGQGFGEQY
TRBJ1-5,12,TRBV19,ASKDKGSNQPQN
TRBJ2-5,12,TRBV7-8,ASSRRQTQETQY
TRBJ2-5,11,TRBV7-2,ASSLARGETQY
TRBJ1-5,12,TRBV7-3,ASSSRDRAEPQH
TRBJ2-2,12,TRBV9,ASSSSGDTGELF
TRBJ2-2,14,TRBV27,ASRDSGRINTGELF
TRBJ1-4,14,TRBV27,ASSFKGRRSNEKLF
TRBJ2-7,13,TRBV2,ASSYGTSGTYEQY
TRBJ2-7,14,TRBV9,ASSVEGDGTIYEQY
TRBJ2-7,18,TRBV5-1,ASSPATSGREYGVSYEQY
TRBJ2-4,14,TRBV4-1,ASSQDPLAGGNIQY
TRBJ2-7,13,TRBV5-1,ASTTEGGASYEQY
TRBJ2-3,13,TRBV4-3,ASSPGASHTDTQY
TRBJ1-5,11,TRBV2,ASLGQGNQPQH
TRBJ1-5,12,TRBV5-1,ASSLGVEDQPQH
TRBJ2-5,11,TRBV19,ASSIVRETTQY
TRBJ1-2,11,TRBV6-1,ASTEWAGAGYT
TRBJ2-7,15,TRBV5-1,ASSLGVGGLAGDAEY
TRBJ2-2,13,TRBV7-2,ASSLKLASTGELF
TRBJ2-7,8,TRBV20-1,STGDYEQY
TRBJ2-7,12,TRBV6-6,ASSGHEVAGEQY
TRBJ1-5,12,TRBV19,ASSIPSSRSPQH
TRBJ2-7,13,TRBV29-1,SVPLIWAPSYEQY
TRBJ1-1,14,TRBV4-3,ASSLYREGVNTEAF
TRBJ1-1,12,TRBV18,ASSEEGTNTEAF
TRBJ2-7,16,TRBV19,ASSLRTSGGPGSYEQY
TRBJ2-7,11,TRBV5-8,ASSLTGTYEQY
TRBJ1-5,10,TRBV19,ATQGGNQPQH
TRBJ1-1,10,TRBV18,ASSPGNTEAF